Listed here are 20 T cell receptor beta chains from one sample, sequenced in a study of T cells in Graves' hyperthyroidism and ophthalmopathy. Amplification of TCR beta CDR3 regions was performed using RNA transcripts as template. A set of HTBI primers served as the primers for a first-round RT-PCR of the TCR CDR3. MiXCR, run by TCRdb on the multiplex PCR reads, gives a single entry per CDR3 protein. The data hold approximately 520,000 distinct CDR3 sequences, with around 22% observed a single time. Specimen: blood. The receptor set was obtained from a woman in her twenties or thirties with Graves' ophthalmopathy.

This CDR3 is CASSLVSGDPYEQYF. CDR3 coding DNA: TGTGCCAGCAGCTTAGTTAGCGGGGATCCCTACGAGCAGTACTTC. V is TRBV7-9 and J is TRBJ2-7; 8 bases align to TRBD2. In germline, CDR1 is SEHNR, CDR2 FQNEAQ (reference sequence). V lost 1 base and J lost 2; bases outside the gene matches: 4. This CDR3 has 15 residues.

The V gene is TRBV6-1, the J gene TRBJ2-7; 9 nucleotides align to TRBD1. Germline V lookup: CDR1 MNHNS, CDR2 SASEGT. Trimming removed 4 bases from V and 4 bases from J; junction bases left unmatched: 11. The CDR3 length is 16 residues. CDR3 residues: CASSVPVTGGRYEQYF. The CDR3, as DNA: TGTGCCAGCAGTGTCCCGGTTACAGGGGGCAGGTACGAGCAGTACTTC.

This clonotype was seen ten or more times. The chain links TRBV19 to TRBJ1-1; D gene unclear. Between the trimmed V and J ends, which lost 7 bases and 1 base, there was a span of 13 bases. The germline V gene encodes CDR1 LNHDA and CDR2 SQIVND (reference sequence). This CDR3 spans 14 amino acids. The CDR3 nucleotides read TGTGCCAGTATCATAGGCGGCGGGAACACTGAAGCTTTCTTT. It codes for CASIIGGGNTEAFF.

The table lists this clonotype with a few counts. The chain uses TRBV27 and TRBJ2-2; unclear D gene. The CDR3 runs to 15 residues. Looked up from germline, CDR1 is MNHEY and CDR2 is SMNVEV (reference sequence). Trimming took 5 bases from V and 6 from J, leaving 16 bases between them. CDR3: CASSLAAGLPGELFF. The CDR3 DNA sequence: TGTGCCAGCAGTCTGGCAGCCGGGCTGCCCGGGGAGCTGTTTTTT.

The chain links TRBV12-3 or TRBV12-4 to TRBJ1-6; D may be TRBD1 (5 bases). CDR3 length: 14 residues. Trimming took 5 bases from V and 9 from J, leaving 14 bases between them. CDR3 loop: CASSGDRTGSPLHF. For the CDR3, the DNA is TGTGCCAGCAGTGGTGACAGAACTGGTTCACCCCTCCACTTT.

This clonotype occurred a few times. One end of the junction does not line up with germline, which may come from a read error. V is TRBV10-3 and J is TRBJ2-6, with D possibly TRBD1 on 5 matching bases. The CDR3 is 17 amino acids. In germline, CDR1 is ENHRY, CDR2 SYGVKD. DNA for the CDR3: TGTGTCATCAGTTCGTCAGTAGGGGACTCTGGGGCCAACGTCCTGACTTTC. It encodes CVISSSVGDSGANVLTF.

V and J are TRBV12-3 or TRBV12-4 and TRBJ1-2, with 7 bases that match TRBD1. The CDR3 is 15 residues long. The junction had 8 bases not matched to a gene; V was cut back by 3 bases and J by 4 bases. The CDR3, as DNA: TGTGCCAGCAGTTTCACAGGGGCCCGGGGCTATGGCTACACCTTC. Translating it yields CASSFTGARGYGYTF.

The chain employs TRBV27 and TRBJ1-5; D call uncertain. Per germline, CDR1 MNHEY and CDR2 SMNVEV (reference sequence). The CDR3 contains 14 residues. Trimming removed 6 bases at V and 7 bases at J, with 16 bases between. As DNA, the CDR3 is TGTGCCAGCAGATCCTCTGGGCTGACACAGCCCCAGCATTTT. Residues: CASRSSGLTQPQHF.

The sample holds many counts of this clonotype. The CDR3 sequence: CASSQVGTTNYGYTF. The CDR3, as DNA: TGCGCCAGCAGCCAAGTGGGGACCACAAACTATGGCTACACCTTC. The chain joins TRBV4-1 to TRBJ1-2, with D perhaps TRBD1 (5 bases). Trimming shortened V by 1 base and J by 2 bases, and 11 bases separated the two germline ends. The CDR3 runs to 15 residues. Per germline, CDR1 MGHRA and CDR2 YSYEKL.

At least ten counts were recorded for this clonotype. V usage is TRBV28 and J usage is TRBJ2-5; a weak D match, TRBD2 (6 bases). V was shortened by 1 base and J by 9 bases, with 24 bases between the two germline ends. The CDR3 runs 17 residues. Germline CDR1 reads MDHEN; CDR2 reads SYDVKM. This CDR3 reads CASSLFWPGLLGGAQYF. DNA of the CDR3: TGTGCCAGCAGTTTATTCTGGCCGGGCCTTTTAGGCGGGGCCCAGTACTTC.

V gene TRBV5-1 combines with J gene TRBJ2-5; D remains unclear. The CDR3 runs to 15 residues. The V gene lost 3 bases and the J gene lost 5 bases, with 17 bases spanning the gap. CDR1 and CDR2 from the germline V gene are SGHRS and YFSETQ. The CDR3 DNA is TGCGCCAGCAGCTCCCCCGGTGCCAGGACGGAGACCCAGTACTTC. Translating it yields CASSSPGARTETQYF.

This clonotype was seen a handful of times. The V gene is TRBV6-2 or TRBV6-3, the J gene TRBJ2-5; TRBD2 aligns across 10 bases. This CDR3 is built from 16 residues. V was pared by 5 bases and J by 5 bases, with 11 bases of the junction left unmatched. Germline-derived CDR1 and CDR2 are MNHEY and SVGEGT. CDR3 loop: CASSSQRGGRWETQYF. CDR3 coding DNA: TGTGCCAGCAGTAGTCAGCGGGGGGGCCGTTGGGAGACCCAGTACTTC.

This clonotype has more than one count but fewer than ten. CDR3 in amino acids: CASSPIHQVNTEAFF. In DNA form, the CDR3 reads TGTGCCAGCAGTCCGATACACCAGGTGAACACTGAAGCTTTCTTT. V gene TRBV25-1 combines with J gene TRBJ1-1, with D hard to call. CDR1 and CDR2 (germline): MGHDK, SYGVNS. CDR3 length: 15 amino acids. V lost 5 bases, J lost 0 bases, and 13 bases lay in between.

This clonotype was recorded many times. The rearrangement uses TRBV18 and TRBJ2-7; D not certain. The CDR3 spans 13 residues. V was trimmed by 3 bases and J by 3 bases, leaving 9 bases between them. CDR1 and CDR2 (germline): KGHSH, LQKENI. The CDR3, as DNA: TGTGCCAGCTCACCGGGCCAAAACTACGAGCAGTACTTC. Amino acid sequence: CASSPGQNYEQYF.

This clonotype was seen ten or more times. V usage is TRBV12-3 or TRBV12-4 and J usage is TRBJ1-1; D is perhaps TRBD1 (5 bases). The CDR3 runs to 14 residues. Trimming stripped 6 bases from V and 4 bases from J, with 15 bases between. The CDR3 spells CASSQTRQSTEAFF. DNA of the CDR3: TGTGCCAGCAGCCAAACCCGACAGAGCACTGAAGCTTTCTTT.

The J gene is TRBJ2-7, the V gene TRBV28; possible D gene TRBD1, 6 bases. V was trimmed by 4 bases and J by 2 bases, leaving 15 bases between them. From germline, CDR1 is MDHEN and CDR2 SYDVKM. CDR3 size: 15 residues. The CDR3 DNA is TGTGCCAGCAGTTGGACCACCAGGGGTCCCTACGAGCAGTACTTC. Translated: CASSWTTRGPYEQYF. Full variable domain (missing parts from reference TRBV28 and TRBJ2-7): DVKVTQSSRYLVKRTGEKVFLECVQDMDHENMFWYRQDPGLGLRLIYFSYDVKMKEKGDIPEGYSVSREKKERFSLILESASTNQTSMYLCASSWTTRGPYEQYFGPGTRLTVT.

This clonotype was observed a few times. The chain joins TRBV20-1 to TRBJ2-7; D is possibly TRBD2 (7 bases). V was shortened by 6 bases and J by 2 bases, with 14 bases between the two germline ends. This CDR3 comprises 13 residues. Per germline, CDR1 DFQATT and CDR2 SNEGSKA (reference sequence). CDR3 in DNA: TGCAGTGCCACCTTCGGGGGGCCCTACGAGCAGTACTTC. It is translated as CSATFGGPYEQYF.

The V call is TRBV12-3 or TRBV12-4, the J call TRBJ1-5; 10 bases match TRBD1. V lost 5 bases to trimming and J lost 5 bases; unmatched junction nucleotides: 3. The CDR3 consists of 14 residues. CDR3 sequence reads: CASSTGTGDQPQHF. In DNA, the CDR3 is TGTGCCAGCAGTACCGGGACAGGGGATCAGCCCCAGCATTTT.

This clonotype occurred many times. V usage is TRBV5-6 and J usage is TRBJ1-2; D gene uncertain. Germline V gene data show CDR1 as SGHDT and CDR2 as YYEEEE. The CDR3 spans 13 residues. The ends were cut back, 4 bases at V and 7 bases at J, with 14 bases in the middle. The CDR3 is CASSQLWSSGYTF. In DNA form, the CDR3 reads TGTGCCAGCAGCCAACTCTGGAGTAGTGGCTACACCTTC. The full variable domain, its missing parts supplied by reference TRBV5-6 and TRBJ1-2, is DAGVTQSPTHLIKTRGQQVTLRCSPKSGHDTVSWYQQALGQGPQFIFQYYEEEERQRGNFPDRFSGHQFPNYSSELNVNALLLGDSALYLCASSQLWSSGYTFGSGTRLTVV.

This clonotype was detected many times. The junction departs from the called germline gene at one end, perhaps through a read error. CDR3 loop: CASSLGGLVTKNIKYF. CDR3 coding DNA: TGTGCCAGCAGTTTAGGGGGGCTCGTGACCAAAAACATTAAGTACTTC. The rearrangement uses TRBV28 and TRBJ2-4, with D perhaps matching TRBD1 or TRBD2 (6 bases each). The germline V gene has CDR1 MDHEN and CDR2 SYDVKM. The CDR3 spans 16 residues.